This TCR beta chain was documented in a study of radiotherapy plus CTLA-4 blockade in lung cancer (dated by TCRdb to about 2018). In the study overall: Among the enrolled patients, approximately 17% had an objective response, and approximately 33% reached disease control.

Measured from the cysteine to the phenylalanine, the CDR3 is 14 residues long. The retained sequence is limited to the CDR3, 42 bases, with the frame set at the first base. The junction shows trimming of 4 bases on V and 0 bases on J, plus 7 bases between the germline ends. CDR1 is given as ENHRY and CDR2 as SYGVKD, both from the germline V gene. The study evaluated CTLA-4 blockade (ipilimumab) given together with focal radiation therapy in patients who had chemo-refractory metastatic non-small-cell lung cancer. Library generation was performed with the immunoSEQ multiplex PCR assay. What TCRdb holds here is the immuneACCESS table cut down to in-frame rearrangements. Part of the clones is not present; checked against another copy, under half of the missing clones reflect an unresolved V gene, and the others are unexplained. Present in this sample are 80,000 or so clones, roughly four fifths of which were seen just once. The leading ten clones occupy 0.65% to 0.85% of the sample.

In the case of this clone: This receptor's antigen is unknown. The input lacks base qualities; no much larger clone sits a single base away.

Study-level results and caveats: After treatment with radiotherapy and ipilimumab, TCR clones that originated in tumors expanded in peripheral blood. Early dynamic changes in blood T cell clones, together with increased serum interferon-beta after radiation, were reported as the strongest predictors of response.

Specimen: peripheral blood, collected from a patient treated with radiotherapy plus ipilimumab. The rearranged segments are TRBV10-3 and TRBJ1-5, with no confidently assigned D gene. The source of this sequence is a human donor with non-small cell lung cancer who had stable disease on radiotherapy plus ipilimumab. The CDR3 protein sequence reads: CAISGTFSNQPQHF. The DNA is as follows: TGTGCCATCAGTGGAACGTTTAGCAATCAGCCCCAGCATTTT.